This T cell receptor (beta chain) appears in the sequencing data of a study of T cell responses to AZD1222 COVID-19 vaccine. Whether given at about 4 or about 12 weeks, second doses were pooled. This clone has more than one count but fewer than ten. Its target is unknown. Clones were sequenced by immunoSEQ multiplex PCR, and TCRdb holds only the in-frame ones, with some missing. Altogether about 97,000 clones are present, roughly 86% being singletons, with the ten largest covering about a tenth. Study findings and constraints: Among spike-specific TCRs, nearly half reportedly target unmutated variant regions. Spike was spanned by vaccine-associated CD4 TCRs, with dominance at 160-218 and 743-854.

The CDR3 is made up of 15 amino acids. Germline V gene data show CDR1 as SGHRS and CDR2 as YFSETQ. V dropped 0 bases and J dropped 4 bases, with 10 bases sitting between them. The V call is TRBV5-1, the J call TRBJ2-2; D is perhaps TRBD1 or TRBD2 (6 bases each). The TCR originated in an adult who received the AZD1222 COVID-19 vaccine. The material was peripheral blood, obtained 28 days after the second AZD1222 dose. The CDR3, as DNA: TGCGCCAGCAGCTTGGCCGGGGGCTCCACCGGGGAGCTGTTTTTT. This gives the protein CASSLAGGSTGELFF.